Presented here are 17 T cell receptor beta chains from one specimen sequenced in a study of shared clonotypes between healthy human individuals. CD45RO-negative CD8 cells positively selected for CCR7 made up the naive population, which excluded terminally differentiated effector memory CD45RA+ cells. Repertoires were generated with immunoSEQ multiplex PCR, while TCRdb's copy carries only in-frame clones and drops some. The table has about 2.2 million clones, 85% to 95% seen once. Source material: naive CD8+ T cells from PBMCs. The source is a young man in good health. Some clones in this sample may be carry-over from other donors' samples.

The chain links TRBV19 to TRBJ1-2; no definite D call. Trimming pared 7 bases from V and 2 bases from J, leaving 17 bases between. Germline V gene lookup returns CDR1 LNHDA and CDR2 SQIVND (reference sequence). The CDR3 is 15 amino acids. This chain's CDR3 is CASKAAPGQNYGYTF. CDR3 bases: TGTGCCAGTAAGGCGGCGCCAGGTCAGAACTATGGCTACACCTTC.

The chain employs TRBV28 and TRBJ1-2; a possible D gene is TRBD1 (5 bases). CDR3 length: 19 residues. Looked up from germline, CDR1 is MDHEN and CDR2 is SYDVKM. V lost 2 bases and J 1 base, leaving 23 bases between the germline ends. The chain's CDR3 is CASSLGSRPTLRGNYGYTF. The CDR3 DNA reads as TGTGCCAGCAGTTTAGGTTCTCGGCCAACCCTGAGGGGTAACTATGGCTACACCTTC.

The chain recombines TRBV6-5 with TRBJ1-1, with 9 bases aligning to TRBD1. The CDR3 covers 15 residues. The V gene's germline CDR1 is MNHEY and CDR2 SVGAGI. V was clipped by 5 bases and J by 4 bases; unmatched bases: 8. CDR3 DNA: TGTGCCAGCAGTCCGGACAGGGGCTATGCCACTGAAGCTTTCTTT. This gives the protein CASSPDRGYATEAFF.

The CDR3 spells CSGNPGGEQFF. The DNA for the CDR3 is TGCAGCGGAAACCCAGGTGGTGAGCAGTTCTTC. The rearrangement joins TRBV29-1 to TRBJ2-1; D not certain. V was clipped by 7 bases and J by 9 bases, with 13 bases between them. CDR3 length: 11 amino acids. Germline lookup yields CDR1 SQVTM and CDR2 ANQGSEA.

As regards this clone: This sample also contains other DNA sequences that code for the same CDR3. V and J are TRBV5-4 and TRBJ2-7, with D tentatively TRBD2 (6 bases). V lost 0 bases and J lost 0, with 10 bases in between. Germline V CDR1 and CDR2: SGHNT, YYREEE (reference sequence). The CDR3 has 15 amino acids. CDR3: CASSLEAGSSYEQYF. Written as DNA, the CDR3 is TGTGCCAGCAGCTTGGAGGCGGGGAGCTCCTACGAGCAGTACTTC.

Concerning this clone: Other nucleotide sequences in the sample specify the same CDR3. V usage is TRBV7-9 and J usage is TRBJ2-1; 10 nucleotides line up with TRBD2. J lost 2 bases, V lost 3 bases, and 1 base had no gene match. CDR3 length: 15 amino acids. Looked up from germline, CDR1 is SEHNR and CDR2 is FQNEAQ (reference sequence). The CDR3 loop reads CASSLTSGPYNEQFF. CDR3 DNA: TGTGCCAGCAGCTTGACTAGCGGGCCCTACAATGAGCAGTTCTTC.

V is TRBV19 and J is TRBJ2-2, with a weak D call TRBD2 (6 bases). The length of the CDR3 is 12 residues. With 11 bases removed from V and 6 bases from J, the gap between germline ends came to 13 bases. Looked up from germline, CDR1 is LNHDA and CDR2 is SQIVND (reference sequence). The CDR3 sequence is CAGLTSSGELFF. For the CDR3, the DNA is TGTGCCGGCCTCACTAGCTCCGGGGAGCTGTTTTTT.

This chain connects TRBV4-3 to TRBJ1-2, with a weak D call TRBD1 (5 bases). The germline V gene encodes CDR1 LGHNA and CDR2 YSLEER. Trimming pared 3 bases from V and 3 bases from J, leaving 20 bases between. The CDR3 covers 17 residues. The CDR3 DNA sequence: TGCGCCAGCAGCCACCCGGCAGGGAGAGGTTTACACTATGGCTACACCTTC. This encodes CASSHPAGRGLHYGYTF.

This rearrangement joins TRBV5-6 to TRBJ2-7; TRBD2 matches at 11 bases. The CDR3 totals 18 residues. The J segment lost 7 bases and the V segment lost 0 bases, leaving 15 bases of the junction unmatched. From germline, CDR1 is SGHDT and CDR2 YYEEEE. In nucleotides, the CDR3 is TGTGCCAGCAGCTTGGGGGGGACTAGCGGTCCCGGATCTCGGGAGCAGTACTTC. Protein: CASSLGGTSGPGSREQYF.

V gene TRBV28 combines with J gene TRBJ2-7; 8 nucleotides line up with TRBD1. CDR3 length: 14 residues. Looked up from germline, CDR1 is MDHEN and CDR2 is SYDVKM. V shed 5 bases and J 7 bases; nucleotides not matched to a gene: 10. The CDR3 loop reads CASSHGTGAWEQYF. As DNA, the CDR3 is TGTGCCAGCAGTCACGGGACAGGAGCCTGGGAGCAGTACTTC.

Concerning this clone: At the DNA level, this CDR3 is encoded by other sequences in the same sample as well. The V call is TRBV19, the J call TRBJ2-7; 12 positions match TRBD1. Germline-derived CDR1 and CDR2 are LNHDA and SQIVND (reference sequence). V shed 5 bases and J 3 bases; nucleotides not matched to a gene: 5. This CDR3 has 15 residues. CDR3 loop: CASSPGTGGGYEQYF. CDR3 sequence (DNA): TGTGCCAGTAGTCCGGGGACAGGGGGCGGCTACGAGCAGTACTTC.

The CDR3 sequence: CASSPSGRAPNEQFF. DNA for the CDR3: TGTGCCAGCAGTCCGAGCGGGAGGGCCCCCAATGAGCAGTTCTTC. The genes are TRBV28 and TRBJ2-1, with 10 bases matching TRBD2. V trimming: 5 bases; J trimming: 6 bases; junction bases outside the gene matches: 7. CDR1 MDHEN and CDR2 SYDVKM come from the germline V gene. CDR3 length: 15 residues. Drawing the rest from reference TRBV28 and TRBJ2-1, the complete variable domain is DVKVTQSSRYLVKRTGEKVFLECVQDMDHENMFWYRQDPGLGLRLIYFSYDVKMKEKGDIPEGYSVSREKKERFSLILESASTNQTSMYLCASSPSGRAPNEQFFGPGTRLTVL.

This chain connects TRBV4-1 to TRBJ2-7; possible D gene TRBD2, 7 bases. V was pared by 4 bases and J by 4 bases, with 14 bases between. Germline values: CDR1 MGHRA, CDR2 YSYEKL. The CDR3 totals 14 residues. CDR3 sequence (DNA): TGCGCCAGCAGCCGCCCGGGGGGCCGGTACGAGCAGTACTTC. Translated, it gives CASSRPGGRYEQYF.

The chain combines TRBV7-2 with TRBJ2-4; D might be TRBD2 (5 bases). Between the trimmed V and J ends, which lost 8 bases and 4 bases, there was a span of 18 bases. Germline V gene lookup returns CDR1 SGHTA and CDR2 FQGNSA. The CDR3 runs 15 residues. The CDR3 loop reads CASSPFGAEKNIQYF. The DNA for the CDR3 is TGTGCCAGCTCCCCATTCGGAGCGGAAAAAAACATTCAGTACTTC.

The CDR3 reads CASSLVLAGGPLAVDEQFF. CDR3 bases: TGTGCCAGCAGCTTAGTGCTAGCGGGAGGACCCCTGGCGGTAGATGAGCAGTTCTTC. The V call is TRBV7-8, the J call TRBJ2-1; 11 bases agree with TRBD2. There are 19 residues in the CDR3. Germline-derived CDR1 and CDR2 are SGHVS and FQNEAQ. V lost 1 base, J lost 8 bases, and 16 bases stayed unmatched.

The chain joins TRBV9 to TRBJ2-2, with TRBD2 as a possible D gene (6 bases). CDR1 and CDR2 from the germline V gene are SGDLS and YYNGEE. The CDR3 spans 15 residues. V lost 0 bases, J lost 6 bases, and 12 bases lay in between. CDR3 residues: CASSVVGGGPGELFF. The CDR3 region has the DNA TGTGCCAGCAGCGTAGTGGGAGGAGGGCCCGGGGAGCTGTTTTTT.

V and J are TRBV4-3 and TRBJ2-6; D might be TRBD1 (5 bases). CDR3 length: 15 residues. The germline CDR1 and CDR2 sequences are LGHNA and YSLEER. V lost 6 bases and J 3 bases, leaving 12 bases between the germline ends. As DNA, the CDR3 is TGCGCCAGCAGACCCGACAGCTTTGGGGCCAACGTCCTGACTTTC. Its translation is CASRPDSFGANVLTF.